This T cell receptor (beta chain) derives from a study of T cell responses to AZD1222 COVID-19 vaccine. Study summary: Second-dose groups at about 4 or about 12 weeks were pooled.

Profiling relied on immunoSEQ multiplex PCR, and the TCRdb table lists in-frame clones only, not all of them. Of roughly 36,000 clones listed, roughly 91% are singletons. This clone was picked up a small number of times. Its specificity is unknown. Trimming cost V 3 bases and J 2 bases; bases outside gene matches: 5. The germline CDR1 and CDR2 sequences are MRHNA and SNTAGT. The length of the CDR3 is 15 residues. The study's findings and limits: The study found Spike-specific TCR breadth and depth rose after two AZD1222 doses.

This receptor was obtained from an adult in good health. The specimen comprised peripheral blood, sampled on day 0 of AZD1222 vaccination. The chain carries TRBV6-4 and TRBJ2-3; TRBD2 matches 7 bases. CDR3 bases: TGTGCCAGCAGTGAAAACCGGGGGGACACAGATACGCAGTATTTT. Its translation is CASSENRGDTDTQYF.